This entry concerns a single T cell receptor (beta chain). Its antigen is still unknown. As to time point: after preoperative PTX-NDP chemotherapy. V lost 6 bases and J 0 bases, leaving 13 bases between the germline ends. CDR3 length: 15 amino acids. Germline V CDR1 and CDR2: SGHTA, FQGNSA. The entry originates in a study of esophageal squamous cell carcinoma under preoperative chemotherapy. Study details: Both tumor-infiltrating lymphocytes and peripheral blood T cells had their TCR repertoires profiled.

Study results and limitations: Paclitaxel-nedaplatin therapy caused immediate, substantial clonotype frequency changes.

TCRdb reprocessed the PCR reads with MiXCR, giving one entry per CDR3 protein. The table has about 18,000 distinct CDR3 sequences, 46% seen once. This specimen was acquired from a patient given preoperative chemotherapy. The chain carries TRBV7-2 and TRBJ2-3; D gene uncertain. The sequence was obtained from a human donor with esophageal squamous cell carcinoma. The donor label of this sample is uncertain. In DNA form, the CDR3 reads TGTGCCAGCAGGAAGCGTAGAGATAGCACAGATACGCAGTATTTT. Protein product: CASRKRRDSTDTQYF.